Each of the 11 T cell receptor beta chains below was sequenced from the same sample in a study of T cell responses to AZD1222 COVID-19 vaccine (dated by TCRdb to the early 2020s). The sample's time point label, in plain terms: about 28 days (+/-7) after the second vaccine dose. Library preparation used the immunoSEQ multiplex PCR assay. The clones in this table, taken by TCRdb from immuneACCESS, are in-frame only. Not every clone is retained; where verified, under half of the shortfall comes from an unresolved V gene, and the cause of the rest is unknown. This sample has approximately 110,000 clones in its table, and approximately 88% of those were observed once. Approximately 6.9% of the sample is in the top ten clones. Source: peripheral blood, taken 28 days after the second AZD1222 dose. These receptor sequences come from an adult who received the AZD1222 COVID-19 vaccine.

V gene TRBV12-5 combines with J gene TRBJ1-2; D call uncertain. The CDR3 totals 14 residues. Per the germline V gene, CDR1 is LGHNT and CDR2 is FRNRAP. V lost 1 base and J 6 bases, leaving 12 bases between the germline ends. The CDR3 region is CASGLGQPRDGYTF. The CDR3, as DNA: TGTGCTAGTGGTTTGGGCCAGCCACGGGATGGCTACACCTTC.

This chain joins TRBV4-3 and TRBJ1-4, with D possibly matching TRBD1 (5 bases). The germline V gene encodes CDR1 LGHNA and CDR2 YSLEER. This CDR3 is built from 14 residues. V dropped 0 bases and J dropped 6 bases, with 8 bases sitting between them. The CDR3 here is CASSQDSTDEKLFF. CDR3 sequence (DNA): TGCGCCAGCAGCCAAGATTCGACAGATGAAAAACTGTTTTTT.

CDR3 DNA sequence: TGTGCCAGCAGCTCCCAGACAGGATTCACAGATACGCAGTATTTT. Residues: CASSSQTGFTDTQYF. The chain recombines TRBV7-2 with TRBJ2-3; a weak D match, TRBD1 (6 bases). Per germline, CDR1 SGHTA and CDR2 FQGNSA. V lost 4 bases, J lost 2 bases, and 13 bases lay in between. The CDR3 is 15 amino acids. The full variable domain, rest sourced from reference TRBV7-2 and TRBJ2-3, is GAGVSQSPSNKVTEKGKDVELRCDPISGHTALYWYRQSLGQGLEFLIYFQGNSAPDKSGLPSDRFSAERTGGSVSTLTIQRTQQEDSAVYLCASSSQTGFTDTQYFGPGTRLTVL.

The chain carries TRBV6-5 and TRBJ1-2; 10 positions agree with TRBD1. The V segment lost 4 bases and the J segment 5 bases; nucleotides outside the gene matches: 7. The V gene's germline CDR1 is MNHEY and CDR2 SVGAGI. The CDR3 runs to 15 residues. Written as DNA, the CDR3 is TGTGCCAGCAGTTCTCCGGGACAGGGGAGGTATGGCTACACCTTC. Protein product: CASSSPGQGRYGYTF.

This rearrangement joins TRBV28 to TRBJ1-2, with a tentative D call TRBD1 (6 bases). Trimming cost V 4 bases and J 2 bases, with 14 bases left between them. This CDR3 spans 15 amino acids. CDR1 MDHEN and CDR2 SYDVKM come from the germline V gene. CDR3 DNA: TGTGCCAGCAGTTCGGGACACCCGGGGAACTATGGCTACACCTTC. Its protein product is CASSSGHPGNYGYTF.

The CDR3: CASSLSPEGRGYTF. The DNA of the CDR3 is TGTGCCAGCAGCTTATCTCCAGAGGGACGTGGCTACACCTTC. The chain combines TRBV7-9 with TRBJ1-2; weak D call: TRBD1 (5 bases). V lost 2 bases to trimming and J lost 7 bases, with 14 bases between them. The germline gives CDR1 SEHNR, CDR2 FQNEAQ (reference sequence). The CDR3 is 14 residues long.

This clone was picked up one time. CDR3 sequence: CASSQDWAQGMGGYTF. The CDR3 nucleotides read TGCGCCAGCAGCCAAGATTGGGCACAGGGAATGGGCGGCTACACCTTC. V gene TRBV4-3 combines with J gene TRBJ1-2, with a tentative D call TRBD1 (6 bases). The CDR3 contains 16 residues. Germline V CDR1 and CDR2: LGHNA, YSLEER. V lost 0 bases and J 8 bases, leaving 19 bases between the germline ends.

V usage is TRBV9 and J usage is TRBJ1-3; the D is unclear. Germline CDR1 is SGDLS and CDR2 is YYNGEE. Trimming took 2 bases from V and 0 from J, leaving 6 bases between them. The CDR3 covers 14 residues. The CDR3 DNA sequence: TGTGCCAGCAGCGTGCGGGCCTCTGGAAACACCATATATTTT. The encoded protein is CASSVRASGNTIYF.

The gene calls are TRBV23-1 and TRBJ2-5; 9 bases fit TRBD1. TRBV23-1 has ORF status, its function being uncertain. The CDR3 consists of 17 residues. Losses at the gene ends were 4 bases for V and 3 bases for J; bases not matched to a gene: 12. The CDR3 protein is CASSPGDRVGLKETQYF. CDR3 in DNA: TGCGCCAGCAGTCCGGGGGACAGGGTAGGGCTAAAAGAGACCCAGTACTTC.

The V and J genes are TRBV28 and TRBJ1-2; D gene unclear. The CDR3 loop spans 11 amino acids. Trimming removed 7 bases from V and 0 bases from J, with 3 bases in between. Germline V gives CDR1 MDHEN, CDR2 SYDVKM. CDR3 sequence reads: CASTSNYGYTF. In DNA, the CDR3 is TGTGCCAGCACCTCTAACTATGGCTACACCTTC.

A word on this clone: Other nucleotide sequences in the sample specify the same CDR3. The chain couples TRBV5-1 to TRBJ1-1, with unresolved D. V lost 1 base to trimming and J lost 1 base, with 8 bases between them. The CDR3 is made up of 14 amino acids. Per the germline V gene, CDR1 is SGHRS and CDR2 is YFSETQ. CDR3 in amino acids: CASSLLTENTEAFF. CDR3 sequence (DNA): TGCGCCAGCAGCTTGCTAACAGAGAACACTGAAGCTTTCTTT.